This T cell receptor (beta chain) came from a study of shared clonotypes between healthy human individuals. There are 12 residues in the CDR3. Per germline, CDR1 LNHDA and CDR2 SQIVND (reference sequence). The germline V and J ends were trimmed by 9 bases and 1 base, with 9 bases remaining between them. This table comes from immunoSEQ multiplex PCR, and its TCRdb copy is limited to in-frame clones, with some not included. The top ten hold 30% to 40% of the sample, which has roughly 700,000 clones, roughly 87% seen once. The specimen was memory CD8+ T cells from PBMCs. Regarding subset: CD45RO+ cells pooled with CCR7-negative TemRA cells. The genes are TRBV19 and TRBJ1-1, with D unclear. The TCR comes from a man younger than 30 in good health. Some clones in this sample may be carry-over from other donors' samples. CDR3 in amino acids: CASRWGNTEAFF. The CDR3 DNA is TGTGCCAGCCGATGGGGGAACACTGAAGCTTTCTTT.